The 2 T cell receptor beta chains below come from one sample, sequenced in a study of CD8+ T cells in alopecia areata. RNA extraction was followed by reverse transcription into cDNA, which acted as the sequencing template. Sequencing used immunoSEQ multiplex PCR; TCRdb keeps in-frame clones, though not all of them. The sample comprises under 95,000 clones, 70% to 85% of which are singletons, and 15% to 20% rests with the top ten. Treatment in this sample: oral pan-JAK inhibitor, 5-10 mg twice daily. The specimen comprised CD8+ T cells sorted from blood, sampled around week 44, from a patient treated with tofacitinib. Receptors originate from a human donor with alopecia areata.

The V gene is TRBV27, the J gene TRBJ1-6; no firm D call. CDR1 MNHEY and CDR2 SMNVEV come from the germline V gene (reference sequence). The CDR3 has 13 residues. Between the trimmed V and J ends, which lost 4 bases and 10 bases, there was a span of 11 bases. The CDR3 protein is CASSSLGISPLHF. CDR3 DNA: TGTGCCAGCAGTTCATTGGGGATATCACCCCTCCACTTT.

The chain uses TRBV9 and TRBJ2-1; 7 bases fit TRBD1. Per germline, CDR1 SGDLS and CDR2 YYNGEE. The V and J ends lost 0 bases and 8 bases, in that order; junction bases with no gene match: 2. The CDR3 sequence is 13 residues long. This chain's CDR3 is CASSVGGGDEQFF. As DNA, the CDR3 is TGTGCCAGCAGCGTAGGAGGGGGCGATGAGCAGTTCTTC.